One and the same sample provided the 15 T cell receptor beta chains below, sequenced in a study of B cell selection in AIRE deficiency. The sorted conventional CD4 T cells were gated as CD4+CD127+. TCRdb's copy holds only in-frame clones and misses some; the assay was immunoSEQ multiplex PCR. The sample records around 20,000 clones, roughly 97% being singletons. The sequencing input was conventional CD4+ T cells sorted from PBMCs. These receptors were collected from a human donor with AIRE deficiency.

The CDR3 sequence: CASSRTGTYGYTF. The CDR3 coding sequence is TGTGCCAGCAGCCGGACAGGGACCTATGGCTACACCTTC. The V and J genes are TRBV7-8 and TRBJ1-2; TRBD1 matches at 8 bases. This CDR3 contains 13 residues. Germline-derived CDR1 and CDR2 are SGHVS and FQNEAQ. The trim removed 5 bases at V and 4 bases at J, leaving 3 bases unmatched.

The chain uses TRBV27 and TRBJ2-2; D is uncertain. Germline loops: CDR1 MNHEY, CDR2 SMNVEV (reference sequence). Trimming took 3 bases from V and 5 from J, leaving 10 bases between them. This CDR3 is 14 amino acids long. The CDR3 DNA follows: TGTGCCAGCAGTTTGTCGGGTACTACCGGGGAGCTGTTTTTT. Translating it yields CASSLSGTTGELFF.

The rearrangement links TRBV23-1 to TRBJ2-2; the D gene is possibly TRBD2 (6 bases). TRBV23-1 is identified as an open reading frame with a role that is uncertain. Trimming shortened V by 0 bases and J by 3 bases, and 14 bases separated the two germline ends. The CDR3 loop spans 17 amino acids. The CDR3 spells CASSQSGRREDTGELFF. As DNA, the CDR3 is TGCGCCAGCAGTCAATCAGGAAGGAGGGAGGACACCGGGGAGCTGTTTTTT.

The chain joins TRBV29-1 to TRBJ2-3; 13 bases are shared with TRBD2. The CDR3 totals 14 residues. CDR1 SQVTM and CDR2 ANQGSEA come from the germline V gene. J gave up 5 bases and V 7 bases, and 6 bases lay outside the gene matches. The CDR3 DNA sequence: TGCAGCGCCCGGACTAGCGGGGGAGGAGATACGCAGTATTTT. Translation gives CSARTSGGGDTQYF.

The chain uses TRBV6-1 and TRBJ1-2, with unresolved D. Germline V gene data show CDR1 as MNHNS and CDR2 as SASEGT. This CDR3 is 12 amino acids long. V was cut by 7 bases and J by 8 bases, with 14 bases left in between. The CDR3 region is CASTVSGFGYTF. The CDR3 DNA follows: TGTGCCAGCACGGTGTCCGGTTTCGGCTACACCTTC.

The chain has TRBV7-2 and TRBJ2-5; possibly TRBD1 or TRBD2 for D (5 bases each). The CDR3 length is 13 residues. Germline-derived CDR1 and CDR2 are SGHTA and FQGNSA. V was pared by 7 bases and J by 5 bases, with 14 bases between. CDR3 nucleotide sequence: TGTGCCAGCACCTTGGGACCTGGGGAGACCCAGTACTTC. It encodes CASTLGPGETQYF.

The chain has TRBV21-1 and TRBJ1-2; the DNA was not used to check the table's D call, TRBD1. TRBV21-1 is a documented pseudogene. CDR3 length equals 11 residues. The chain's CDR3 is CASSTGHGYTF. Written as DNA, the CDR3 is TGTGCCAGCAGCACAGGGCACGGCTACACCTTC.

J is TRBJ1-2 and V is TRBV5-1, with D uncertain. The CDR3 has 13 residues. CDR1 and CDR2 (germline): SGHRS, YFSETQ. The germline V and J ends were trimmed by 0 bases and 4 bases, with 7 bases remaining between them. CDR3 region: CASSLGEAYGYTF. The CDR3, as DNA: TGCGCCAGCAGCTTGGGGGAAGCCTATGGCTACACCTTC.

J is TRBJ2-3 and V is TRBV6-5; the match to TRBD1 covers 10 bases. J lost 3 bases, V lost 6 bases, and 3 bases had no gene match. The CDR3 spans 14 residues. Germline V gives CDR1 MNHEY, CDR2 SVGAGI. The CDR3 coding sequence is TGTGCCAGCAGGACGGACAGGGGGACAGATACGCAGTATTTT. Protein product: CASRTDRGTDTQYF.

This clone was seen only a few times. V is TRBV2 and J is TRBJ2-7, with TRBD1 as a possible D gene (5 bases). CDR3 length: 12 amino acids. CDR1 is SNHLY, CDR2 FYNNEI, per germline. V lost 2 bases and J lost 4, with 6 bases in between. CDR3 sequence: CASSERGYEQYF. CDR3 in DNA: TGTGCCAGCAGTGAAAGGGGATACGAGCAGTACTTC.

The V call is TRBV25-1, the J call TRBJ2-7; TRBD1 might be the D (5 bases). The CDR3 covers 15 residues. The germline V gene encodes CDR1 MGHDK and CDR2 SYGVNS. V lost 3 bases to trimming and J lost 2 bases, with 14 bases between them. DNA for the CDR3: TGTGCCAGCAGTGAGGGGCCGGCGGCGGCCTACGAGCAGTACTTC. This codes for CASSEGPAAAYEQYF.

The chain carries TRBV4-3 and TRBJ1-3; 8 bases are shared with TRBD1. J lost 4 bases, V lost 4 bases, and 6 bases had no gene match. This CDR3 region has 15 residues. In germline, CDR1 is LGHNA, CDR2 YSLEER. For the CDR3, the DNA is TGCGCCAGCAGCCGCCAACAGGGGGAAGGAAACACCATATATTTT. This gives the protein CASSRQQGEGNTIYF.

V is TRBV2 and J is TRBJ1-1, with D possibly matching TRBD1 (6 bases). V shed 6 bases and J shed 6 bases, with 20 bases lying between them. The CDR3 is made up of 15 amino acids. Germline V gene data show CDR1 as SNHLY and CDR2 as FYNNEI. This CDR3 reads CASSPGVLKTAEAFF. CDR3 DNA: TGTGCCAGCAGCCCAGGGGTTTTAAAAACAGCTGAAGCTTTCTTT. Looking up the rest from reference TRBV2 and TRBJ1-1 gives the full variable domain: EPEVTQTPSHQVTQMGQEVILRCVPISNHLYFYWYRQILGQKVEFLVSFYNNEISEKSEIFDDQFSVERPDGSNFTLKIRSTKLEDSAMYFCASSPGVLKTAEAFFGQGTRLTVV.

The chain links TRBV27 to TRBJ2-7, with D perhaps TRBD2 (6 bases). The ends were cut back, 3 bases at V and 6 bases at J, with 12 bases in the middle. CDR3 length: 13 residues. Per germline, CDR1 MNHEY and CDR2 SMNVEV (reference sequence). CDR3 amino acids: CASSLGLLGEQYF. The CDR3 DNA reads as TGTGCCAGCAGTTTGGGACTTTTGGGCGAGCAGTACTTC.

The chain links TRBV7-2 to TRBJ2-7; 8 bases agree with TRBD2. CDR1 SGHTA and CDR2 FQGNSA come from the germline V gene. The CDR3 totals 14 residues. Trimming removed 1 base from V and 12 bases from J; junction bases left unmatched: 11. This chain's CDR3 is CASSLGGSGGGRYF. The CDR3 nucleotides are TGTGCCAGCAGCTTAGGTGGCAGCGGGGGCGGGCGGTACTTC.